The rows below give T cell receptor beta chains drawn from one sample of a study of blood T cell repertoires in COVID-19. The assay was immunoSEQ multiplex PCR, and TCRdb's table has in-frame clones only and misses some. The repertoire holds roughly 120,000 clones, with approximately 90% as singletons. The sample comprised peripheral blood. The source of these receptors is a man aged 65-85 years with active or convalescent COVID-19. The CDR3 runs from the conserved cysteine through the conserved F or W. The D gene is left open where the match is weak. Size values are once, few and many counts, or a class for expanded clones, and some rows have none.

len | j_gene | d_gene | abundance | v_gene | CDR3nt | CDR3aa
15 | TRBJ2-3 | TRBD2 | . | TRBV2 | TGTGCCAGCAGAACTCTAGCGGGAGCCGGTGATACGCAGTATTTT | CASRTLAGAGDTQYF
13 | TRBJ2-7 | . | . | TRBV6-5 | TGTGCCAGCGGCAGGGGACTATCCTACGAGCAGTACTTC | CASGRGLSYEQYF
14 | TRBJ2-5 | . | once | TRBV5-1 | TGCGCCAGCAGCGGAACAGGGTTTAGAGAGACCCAGTACTTC | CASSGTGFRETQYF
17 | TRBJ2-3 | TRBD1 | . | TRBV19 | TGTGCCAGTAGTCCCTGGACAGGGGGCCGTAACACAGATACGCAGTATTTT | CASSPWTGGRNTDTQYF
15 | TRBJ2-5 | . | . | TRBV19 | TGTGCCAGTAGTGCCGGACAGACGTACCAAGAGACCCAGTACTTC | CASSAGQTYQETQYF
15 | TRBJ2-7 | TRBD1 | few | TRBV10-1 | TGCGCCAGCAGCCTCGGACAGGGCCATACCTACGAGCAGTACTTC | CASSLGQGHTYEQYF
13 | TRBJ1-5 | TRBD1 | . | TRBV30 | TGTGCCTGGGGGACAGTTAGCAATCAGCCCCAGCATTTT | CAWGTVSNQPQHF
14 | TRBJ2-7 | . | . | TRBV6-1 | TGTGCCAGCAGTGAGAGTCTTGACTACTACGAGCAGTACTTC | CASSESLDYYEQYF
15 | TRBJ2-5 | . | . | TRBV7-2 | TGTGCCAGCAGCTTAGACTTCGACAGGATTCAGACCCAGTACTTC | CASSLDFDRIQTQYF
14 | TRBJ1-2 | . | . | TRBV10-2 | TGCGCCAGCAGTTGGGGCCAAGGGGAAAGTGGCTACACCTTC | CASSWGQGESGYTF
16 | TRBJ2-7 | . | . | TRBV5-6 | TGTGCCAGCAGCCCCGGAGGCTTGGACAGATCCTACGAGCAGTACTTC | CASSPGGLDRSYEQYF
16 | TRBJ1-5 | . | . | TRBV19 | TGTGCCAGTAGTATAGTCGGGGATTATAGCAATCAGCCCCAGCATTTT | CASSIVGDYSNQPQHF
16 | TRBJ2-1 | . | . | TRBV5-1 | TGCGCCAGCAGCTTTCAGGTTATGAACTCCTACAATGAGCAGTTCTTC | CASSFQVMNSYNEQFF
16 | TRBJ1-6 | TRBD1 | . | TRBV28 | TGTGCCAGCACCCGCACAGGGGGCACCTATAATTCACCCCTCCACTTT | CASTRTGGTYNSPLHF
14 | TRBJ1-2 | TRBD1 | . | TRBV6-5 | TGTGCCAGCAGTCGGACAGGGGCTGGGTATGGCTACACCTTC | CASSRTGAGYGYTF
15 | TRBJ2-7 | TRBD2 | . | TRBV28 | TGTGCCAGCAGTCTGGAGGCGGGAGGGAATGGCGAGCAGTACTTC | CASSLEAGGNGEQYF
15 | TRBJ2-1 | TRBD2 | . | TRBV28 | TGTGCCAGCACCTTGGGGCTAGCGGGGAGCAATGAGCAGTTCTTC | CASTLGLAGSNEQFF
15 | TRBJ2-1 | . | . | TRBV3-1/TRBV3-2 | TGTGCCAGCAGCCAAGATGGGGGGGCCCTCAATGAGCAGTTCTTC | CASSQDGGALNEQFF
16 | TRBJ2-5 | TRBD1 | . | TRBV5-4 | TGTGCCAGCAGCGCTCAGGACAGGGCGGGACAAGAGACCCAGTACTTC | CASSAQDRAGQETQYF
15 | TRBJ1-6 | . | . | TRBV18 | TGTGCCAGCTCACCGCAGAACTCCTATAATTCACCCCTCCACTTT | CASSPQNSYNSPLHF
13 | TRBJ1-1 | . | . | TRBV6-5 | TGTGCCAGCAGTTACACATTGAACACTGAAGCTTTCTTT | CASSYTLNTEAFF
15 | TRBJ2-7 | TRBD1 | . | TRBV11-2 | TGTGCCAGCAGCCTAGGACAGGCAAGAGCCTACGAGCAGTACTTC | CASSLGQARAYEQYF
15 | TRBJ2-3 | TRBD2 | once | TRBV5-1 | TGCGCCAGCTCGGGACTAGCGGGAGGCAAAGATACGCAGTATTTT | CASSGLAGGKDTQYF
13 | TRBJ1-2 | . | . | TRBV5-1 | TGCGCCAGGGGGGCGTTAAGTCGCTATGGCTACACCTTC | CARGALSRYGYTF
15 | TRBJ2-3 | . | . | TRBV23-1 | TGCGCCAGCAGTCTTGCTAGCGCTAGCACAGATACGCAGTATTTT | CASSLASASTDTQYF
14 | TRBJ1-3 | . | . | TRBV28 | TGTGCCAGCAGTTCTAGCTGGCTCGGAAACACCATATATTTT | CASSSSWLGNTIYF
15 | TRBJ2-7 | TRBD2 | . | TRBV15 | TGTGCCACCAGCAGAGAGACTAGCGGACACTACGAGCAGTACTTC | CATSRETSGHYEQYF
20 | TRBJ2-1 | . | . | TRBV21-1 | TGTGCCAGCAGCAAAGAGCTAACCGGGGGTAAAGCGAGCCTCTTACTTGAGCAGTTCTTC | CASSKELTGGKASLLLEQFF
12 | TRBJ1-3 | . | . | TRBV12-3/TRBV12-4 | TGTGCCAGCAGTTGGGGCGGAAACACCATATATTTT | CASSWGGNTIYF
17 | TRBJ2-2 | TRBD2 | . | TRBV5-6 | TGTGCCAGCAGCCTTGGACTAGCGGGAGTAAGGACCGGGGAGCTGTTTTTT | CASSLGLAGVRTGELFF
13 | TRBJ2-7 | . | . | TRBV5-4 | TGTGCCAGCAGCTCCGAGGGCTGGGACGAGCAGTACTTC | CASSSEGWDEQYF
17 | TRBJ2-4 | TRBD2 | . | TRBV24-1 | TGTGCCACCAGTGATGCCTCTAGCGGGAGTTCCAAAAACATTCAGTACTTC | CATSDASSGSSKNIQYF
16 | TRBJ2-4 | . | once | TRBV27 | TGTGCCAGCAGTTCCACTTTTTCGCTAGCCAAAAACATTCAGTACTTC | CASSSTFSLAKNIQYF
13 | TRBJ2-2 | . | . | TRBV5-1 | TGCGCCAGCAGTTGGCCCACCCCCGGGGAGCTGTTTTTT | CASSWPTPGELFF
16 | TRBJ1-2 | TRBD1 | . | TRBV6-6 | TGTGCCAGCAGTTATATAGGGACAGGGGGCAGCTATGGCTACACCTTC | CASSYIGTGGSYGYTF
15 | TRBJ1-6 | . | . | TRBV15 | TGTGCCACCAGCAGGGGGGCAGCCAGTAATTCACCCCTCCACTTT | CATSRGAASNSPLHF
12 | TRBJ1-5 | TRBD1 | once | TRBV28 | TGTGCCACCGGACAGGGCAATCAGCCCCAGCATTTT | CATGQGNQPQHF
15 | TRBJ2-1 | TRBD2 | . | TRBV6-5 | TGTGCCAGCAGCCTACTAGCGGGATTGAACAATGAGCAGTTCTTC | CASSLLAGLNNEQFF
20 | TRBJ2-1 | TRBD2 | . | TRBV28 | TGTGCCAGCAGTCCACCGGACAGGGAACTAGCGGGGAGCCTCTACAATGAGCAGTTCTTC | CASSPPDRELAGSLYNEQFF
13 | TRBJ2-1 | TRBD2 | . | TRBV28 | TGTGCCAGCAGTTTTCCAGGACTAGGTGAGCAGTTCTTC | CASSFPGLGEQFF
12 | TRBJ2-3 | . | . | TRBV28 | TGTGCCAGCAGTACCCGGACAGATACGCAGTATTTT | CASSTRTDTQYF
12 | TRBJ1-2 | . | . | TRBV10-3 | TGTGCCATCAGCCAACAGGGATTTGGCTACACCTTC | CAISQQGFGYTF
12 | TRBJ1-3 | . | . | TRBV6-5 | TGTGCCAAGGCAGGGTCTGGAAACACCATATATTTT | CAKAGSGNTIYF
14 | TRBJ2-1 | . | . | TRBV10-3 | TGTGCCATCAGTGCGGTCGGAGCTGACAATGAGCAGTTCTTC | CAISAVGADNEQFF
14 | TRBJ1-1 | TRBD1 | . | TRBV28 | TGTGCCAGCAGCCAGACAGGGGGCGGCACTGAAGCTTTCTTT | CASSQTGGGTEAFF